This T cell receptor beta chain comes out of a study of shared clonotypes between healthy human individuals. Study-wide points: Depth of sequencing was expected to influence donor clonotype sharing. A reduction in generation probabilities was seen for non-shared clonotypes relative to those shared by all four donors.

As for this clone: Its antigen is still unknown.

The CDR3 extends over 14 amino acids. CDR1 is LNHDA and CDR2 is SQIVND in the germline V gene (reference sequence). The trim removed 10 bases at V and 9 bases at J, leaving 13 bases unmatched. Sequencing used immunoSEQ multiplex PCR; TCRdb keeps in-frame clones, though not all of them. The sample consists of around 2.1 million clones, approximately 95% of them appearing once. The rearrangement joins TRBV19 to TRBJ2-1, with 9 nucleotides matching TRBD2. The specimen sequenced was naive CD4+ T cells sorted from blood. Specified subset: CD45RA+ positively selected. The clonotype originates from a man aged 18 to 29 in good health. The CDR3 region has the DNA TGTGCCACCAGTGGGGTAGCGGGAGCGGGTGAGCAGTTCTTC. Its protein is CATSGVAGAGEQFF.